This T cell receptor beta chain derives from a study of T cells in Graves' hyperthyroidism and ophthalmopathy. Overall study findings and caveats: Blood also contained most expanded thyroid clonotypes above 0.001.

This clonotype was seen only a few times. The antigen remains unidentified. V shed 2 bases, J shed 2 bases, and the junction held 7 bases outside the gene matches. Germline V lookup: CDR1 SGDLS, CDR2 YYNGEE. The CDR3 sequence is 15 residues long. It was RNA transcripts that yielded the amplified TCR beta CDR3 regions. First-round RT-PCR with HTBI primers amplified the TCR CDR3 region. TCRdb re-derived calls from the multiplex PCR reads in MiXCR, one entry per CDR3 protein. The data hold a few hundred thousand distinct CDR3 sequences, with about 13% observed a single time. The sample taken for sequencing was blood. V and J are TRBV9 and TRBJ2-7, with 7 bases aligning to TRBD1. This TCR derives from a woman under 30 with Graves' hyperthyroidism. This chain's CDR3 is CASSVDDRAAYEQYF. In DNA form, the CDR3 reads TGTGCCAGCAGCGTCGATGACAGGGCCGCCTACGAGCAGTACTTC.